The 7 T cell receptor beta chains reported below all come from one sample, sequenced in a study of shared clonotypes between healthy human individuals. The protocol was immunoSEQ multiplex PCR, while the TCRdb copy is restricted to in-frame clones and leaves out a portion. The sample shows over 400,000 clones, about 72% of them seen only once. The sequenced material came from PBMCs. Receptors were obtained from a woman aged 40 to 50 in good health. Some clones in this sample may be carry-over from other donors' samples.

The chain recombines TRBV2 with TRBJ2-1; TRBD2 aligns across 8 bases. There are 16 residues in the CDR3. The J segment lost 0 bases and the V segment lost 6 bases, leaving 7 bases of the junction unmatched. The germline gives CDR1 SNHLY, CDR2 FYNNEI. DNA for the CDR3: TGTGCCAGCAGACCTCAGGGACTAGGCTCCTACAATGAGCAGTTCTTC. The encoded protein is CASRPQGLGSYNEQFF. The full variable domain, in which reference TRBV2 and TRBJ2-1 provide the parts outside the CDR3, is EPEVTQTPSHQVTQMGQEVILRCVPISNHLYFYWYRQILGQKVEFLVSFYNNEISEKSEIFDDQFSVERPDGSNFTLKIRSTKLEDSAMYFCASRPQGLGSYNEQFFGPGTRLTVL.

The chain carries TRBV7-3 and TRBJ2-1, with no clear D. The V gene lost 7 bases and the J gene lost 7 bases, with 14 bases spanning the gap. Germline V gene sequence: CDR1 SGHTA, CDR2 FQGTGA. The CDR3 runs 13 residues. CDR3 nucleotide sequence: TGTGCCAGCACAGTTGGTTCCTCAAATGAGCAGTTCTTC. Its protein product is CASTVGSSNEQFF.

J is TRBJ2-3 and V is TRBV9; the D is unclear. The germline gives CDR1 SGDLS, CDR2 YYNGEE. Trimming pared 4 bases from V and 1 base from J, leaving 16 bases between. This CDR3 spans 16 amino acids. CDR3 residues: CASSMERVLGTDTQYF. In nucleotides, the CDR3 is TGTGCCAGCAGCATGGAGCGCGTGTTGGGCACAGATACGCAGTATTTT.

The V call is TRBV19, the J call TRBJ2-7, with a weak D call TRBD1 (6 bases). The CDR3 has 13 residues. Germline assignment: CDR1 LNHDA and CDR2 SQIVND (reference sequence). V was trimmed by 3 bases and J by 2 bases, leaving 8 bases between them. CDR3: CASSMSGAYEQYF. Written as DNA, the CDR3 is TGTGCCAGTAGTATGTCAGGGGCCTACGAGCAGTACTTC.

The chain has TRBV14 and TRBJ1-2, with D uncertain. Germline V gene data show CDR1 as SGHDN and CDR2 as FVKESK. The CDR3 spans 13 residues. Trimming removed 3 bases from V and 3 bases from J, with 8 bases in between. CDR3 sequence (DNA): TGTGCCAGCAGCCACCGACGGTACTATGGCTACACCTTC. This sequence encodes CASSHRRYYGYTF.

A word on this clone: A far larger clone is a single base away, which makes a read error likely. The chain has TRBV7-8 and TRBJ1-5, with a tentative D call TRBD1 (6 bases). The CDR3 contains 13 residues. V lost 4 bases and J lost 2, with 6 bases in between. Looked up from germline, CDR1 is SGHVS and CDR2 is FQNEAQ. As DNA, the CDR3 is TGTGCCAGCAGCTCAGGGGGCAATCAGCCCCAGCATTTT. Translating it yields CASSSGGNQPQHF.

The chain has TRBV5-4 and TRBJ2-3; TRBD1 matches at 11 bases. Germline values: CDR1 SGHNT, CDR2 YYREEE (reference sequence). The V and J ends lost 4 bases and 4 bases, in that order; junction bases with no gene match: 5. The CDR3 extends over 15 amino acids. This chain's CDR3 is CASSGRDRGADTQYF. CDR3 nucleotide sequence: TGTGCCAGCAGCGGCCGGGACAGGGGGGCAGATACGCAGTATTTT.